This T cell receptor (beta chain) was identified during a study of naive and memory T cell subsets. The study's findings and limits: Naive repertoires, especially CD8, held a few larger clonotypes, possibly memory cells re-expressing CD45RA.

An equimolar mix of two oligonucleotides served as the beta constant-region primer for TRBC1 and TRBC2. The ligated cDNA underwent four PCR rounds using SP2 and nested alpha and beta constant-region primers. An oligonucleotide with the SP2 primer and a 12-nucleotide UMI was ligated to the cDNA 3' end. TCRdb recomputed calls from the UMI-ligation and nested PCR reads with MiXCR, one row per CDR3 protein. The data contain under 150,000 distinct CDR3 sequences, around 21% of them singletons. Trimming stripped 3 bases from V and 0 bases from J, with 15 bases between. Germline CDR1 is DFQATT and CDR2 is SNEGSKA (reference sequence). This CDR3 spans 16 amino acids. Of note for this clonotype: Its cognate antigen is unknown.

Sequenced: naive CD8+ T cells from blood. The TCR was taken from a human donor in good health. The gene calls are TRBV20-1 and TRBJ2-1, with D unresolved. The CDR3 DNA sequence: TGCAGTGCTAGGGACCCTCTAGTTAGCTCCTACAATGAGCAGTTCTTC. Translated: CSARDPLVSSYNEQFF.